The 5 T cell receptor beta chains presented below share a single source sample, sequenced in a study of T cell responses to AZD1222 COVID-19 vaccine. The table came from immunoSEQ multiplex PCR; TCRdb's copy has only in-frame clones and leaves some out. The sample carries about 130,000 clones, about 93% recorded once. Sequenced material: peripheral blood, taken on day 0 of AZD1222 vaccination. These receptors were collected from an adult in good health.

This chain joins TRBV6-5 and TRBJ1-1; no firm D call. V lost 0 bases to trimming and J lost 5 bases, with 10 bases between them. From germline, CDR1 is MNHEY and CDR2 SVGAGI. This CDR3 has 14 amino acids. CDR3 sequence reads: CASSYSNTETEAFF. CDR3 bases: TGTGCCAGCAGTTACTCGAACACGGAAACTGAAGCTTTCTTT.

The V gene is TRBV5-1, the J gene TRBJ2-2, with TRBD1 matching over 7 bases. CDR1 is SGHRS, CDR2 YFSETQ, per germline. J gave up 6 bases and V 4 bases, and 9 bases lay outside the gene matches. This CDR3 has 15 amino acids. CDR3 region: CASSPRQGWPGELFF. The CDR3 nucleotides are TGCGCCAGCAGCCCTCGACAGGGCTGGCCCGGGGAGCTGTTTTTT.

CDR3 bases: TGTGCCAGCAGCTCGCCCGGGACAGGGATTTATGGCTACACCTTC. It encodes CASSSPGTGIYGYTF. The V gene is TRBV11-2, the J gene TRBJ1-2; 9 bases align to TRBD1. V was pared by 4 bases and J by 5 bases, with 8 bases of the junction left unmatched. This CDR3 is built from 15 residues. The V gene's germline CDR1 is SGHAT and CDR2 FQNNGV.

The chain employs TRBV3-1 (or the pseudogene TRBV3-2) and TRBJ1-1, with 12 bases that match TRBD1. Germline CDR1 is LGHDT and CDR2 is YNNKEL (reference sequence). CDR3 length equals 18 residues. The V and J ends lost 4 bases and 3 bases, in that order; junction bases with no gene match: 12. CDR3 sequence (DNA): TGTGCCAGCAGCCCCGGGACAGGGGGCTTCGGTTGGGACACTGAAGCTTTCTTT. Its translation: CASSPGTGGFGWDTEAFF.

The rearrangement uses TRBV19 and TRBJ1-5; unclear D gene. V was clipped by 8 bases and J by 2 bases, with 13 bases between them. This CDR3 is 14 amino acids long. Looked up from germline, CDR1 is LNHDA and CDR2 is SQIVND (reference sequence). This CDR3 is CASGSRVGNQPQHF. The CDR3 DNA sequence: TGTGCCAGTGGGAGCCGGGTGGGCAATCAGCCCCAGCATTTT.